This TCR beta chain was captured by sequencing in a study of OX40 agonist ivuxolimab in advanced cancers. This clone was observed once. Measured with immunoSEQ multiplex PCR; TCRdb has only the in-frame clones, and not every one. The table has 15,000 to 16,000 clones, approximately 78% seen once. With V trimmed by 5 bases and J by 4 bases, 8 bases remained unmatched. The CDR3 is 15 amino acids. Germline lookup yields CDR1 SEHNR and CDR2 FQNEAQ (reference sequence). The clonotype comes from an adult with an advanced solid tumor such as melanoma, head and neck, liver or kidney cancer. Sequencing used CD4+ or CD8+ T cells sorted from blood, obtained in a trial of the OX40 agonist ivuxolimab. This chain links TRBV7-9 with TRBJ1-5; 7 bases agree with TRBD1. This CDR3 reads CASSGTGVGNQPQHF. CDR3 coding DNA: TGTGCCAGCAGCGGCACAGGGGTAGGAAATCAGCCCCAGCATTTT.